These 32 T cell receptor beta chains were sequenced from one sample in a study of cytomegalovirus exposure and HLA in healthy donors. PCR employed 60 Vbeta and 13 Jbeta primers. Repertoires were generated with immunoSEQ multiplex PCR, while TCRdb's copy carries only in-frame clones and drops some. The sample holds around 170,000 clones, approximately 80% seen once. Sequenced: PBMCs. These receptor sequences come from a man in his 60s in good health and CMV-seronegative.

The gene calls are TRBV7-8 and TRBJ1-3; D may be TRBD1 (5 bases). Germline CDR1 and CDR2: SGHVS and FQNEAQ. The CDR3 is 14 amino acids. The V and J ends lost 2 bases and 2 bases respectively, with 7 bases between them. Written as DNA, the CDR3 is TGTGCCAGCAGCTTACAGGGTACTGGAAACACCATATATTTT. Protein: CASSLQGTGNTIYF.

The J gene is TRBJ2-1, the V gene TRBV5-4; D is uncertain. Germline V CDR1 and CDR2: SGHNT, YYREEE (reference sequence). Trimming cost V 5 bases and J 8 bases, with 14 bases left between them. CDR3 length: 13 residues. The CDR3 DNA sequence: TGTGCCAGCAGTCATCTTAGAGTAGATGAGCAGTTCTTC. As protein: CASSHLRVDEQFF.

The chain uses TRBV7-3 and TRBJ2-1, with TRBD2 identical over 10 bases. The CDR3 contains 19 residues. Germline lookup yields CDR1 SGHTA and CDR2 FQGTGA. V shed 2 bases and J 3 bases; nucleotides not matched to a gene: 13. The CDR3 DNA follows: TGTGCCAGCAGCTTACAAGCGGGAGGGCCAAGACGGAGCTACAATGAGCAGTTCTTC. Its protein product is CASSLQAGGPRRSYNEQFF.

This clone was detected a few times. The rearrangement joins TRBV5-1 to TRBJ1-4, with a tentative D call TRBD1 (6 bases). CDR3 size: 13 residues. V was clipped by 0 bases and J by 9 bases, with 9 bases between them. The germline V gene has CDR1 SGHRS and CDR2 YFSETQ. In DNA form, the CDR3 reads TGCGCCAGCAGCTTGGGGGACACCCAAAAACTGTTTTTT. This translates into CASSLGDTQKLFF.

This clone has just a few counts. The V and J genes are TRBV6-5 and TRBJ1-1, with 7 bases lining up with TRBD1. The CDR3 is 14 residues long. J lost 4 bases, V lost 6 bases, and 8 bases had no gene match. CDR1 is MNHEY and CDR2 is SVGAGI in the germline V gene. The CDR3 reads CASSFDREATEAFF. DNA for the CDR3: TGTGCCAGCAGCTTCGACAGGGAGGCCACTGAAGCTTTCTTT.

Worth noting for this clone: At the DNA level, this CDR3 is encoded by other sequences in the same sample as well. V and J are TRBV18 and TRBJ1-3; possibly TRBD1 for D (5 bases). The CDR3 has 15 amino acids. The germline CDR1 and CDR2 sequences are KGHSH and LQKENI. Trimming removed 3 bases from V and 1 base from J, with 10 bases in between. For the CDR3, the DNA is TGTGCCAGCTCACCGGGACTGAGGTCTGGAAACACCATATATTTT. It specifies CASSPGLRSGNTIYF.

This clone was picked up a small number of times. The chain combines TRBV27 with TRBJ2-3; 10 bases are shared with TRBD1. Looked up from germline, CDR1 is MNHEY and CDR2 is SMNVEV (reference sequence). The CDR3 has 17 amino acids. Trimming at V came to 6 bases and at J to 0 bases, leaving 9 bases not matched to a gene. The CDR3 is CASRRNRDRGSTDTQYF. The CDR3 coding sequence is TGTGCCAGCAGGAGAAACCGGGACAGGGGAAGCACAGATACGCAGTATTTT.

The chain recombines TRBV6-5 with TRBJ1-2, with a possible D match to TRBD1 (5 bases). CDR3 size: 12 residues. Germline values: CDR1 MNHEY, CDR2 SVGAGI. Trimming stripped 6 bases from V and 2 bases from J, with 7 bases between. The CDR3 region is CASRTDNYGYTF. CDR3 nucleotides: TGTGCCAGCAGGACAGACAACTATGGCTACACCTTC.

The rearrangement links TRBV6-1 to TRBJ1-1; D unresolved. Germline values: CDR1 MNHNS, CDR2 SASEGT. Trimming stripped 9 bases from V and 1 base from J, with 3 bases between. The CDR3 runs to 10 residues. The CDR3 loop reads CASRNTEAFF. Here the CDR3 DNA reads TGTGCCAGTAGGAACACTGAAGCTTTCTTT.

CDR3 sequence (DNA): TGTGCCAGTAGCCTAGCGGGGGTTCTCTACAATGAGCAGTTCTTC. Encoded protein: CASSLAGVLYNEQFF. This chain joins TRBV19 and TRBJ2-1; TRBD2 aligns across 10 bases. The germline CDR1 and CDR2 sequences are LNHDA and SQIVND (reference sequence). Trimming cost V 6 bases and J 3 bases; bases outside gene matches: 5. The CDR3 covers 15 residues.

This rearrangement joins TRBV7-9 to TRBJ2-1; 7 bases are shared with TRBD2. Germline-derived CDR1 and CDR2 are SEHNR and FQNEAQ (reference sequence). The trim removed 8 bases at V and 9 bases at J, leaving 16 bases unmatched. This CDR3 spans 15 amino acids. The CDR3 DNA sequence: TGTGCCAGCTGTGAGGGAGGGTGGTCGGCGAGTGAGCAGTTCTTC. Translating gives CASCEGGWSASEQFF.

The gene calls are TRBV28 and TRBJ1-4; 8 bases are a match to TRBD1. CDR3 length equals 16 residues. J gave up 6 bases and V 4 bases, and 10 bases lay outside the gene matches. Looked up from germline, CDR1 is MDHEN and CDR2 is SYDVKM. The CDR3 DNA is TGTGCCAGCAGTTCCCAACAGGGGGGCGCCCATGAAAAACTGTTTTTT. This gives the protein CASSSQQGGAHEKLFF.

This chain joins TRBV7-8 and TRBJ2-7; 9 bases line up with TRBD2. The CDR3 is made up of 14 amino acids. The J segment lost 4 bases and the V segment lost 6 bases, leaving 7 bases of the junction unmatched. Germline assignment: CDR1 SGHVS and CDR2 FQNEAQ. The CDR3 here is CASRPGLASYEQYF. The CDR3 nucleotides read TGTGCCAGCAGACCGGGACTAGCCTCTTACGAGCAGTACTTC.

The gene calls are TRBV5-1 and TRBJ2-3, with 10 bases matching TRBD2. V lost 2 bases, J lost 4 bases, and 1 base stayed unmatched. The CDR3 consists of 14 residues. In germline, CDR1 is SGHRS, CDR2 YFSETQ. This CDR3 is CASSFLAGADTQYF. Written as DNA, the CDR3 is TGCGCCAGCAGCTTTCTAGCGGGGGCAGATACGCAGTATTTT.

This clone has just a few counts. The chain joins TRBV4-1 to TRBJ2-3; 12 nucleotides align to TRBD2. Germline lookup yields CDR1 MGHRA and CDR2 YSYEKL. Losses at the gene ends were 5 bases for V and 5 bases for J; bases not matched to a gene: 5. The CDR3 totals 15 residues. CDR3 residues: CASSASGGAVDTQYF. Written as DNA, the CDR3 is TGCGCCAGCAGCGCTAGCGGGGGGGCTGTAGATACGCAGTATTTT.

The chain joins TRBV27 to TRBJ2-5, with 8 bases fitting TRBD1. The length of the CDR3 is 16 residues. Germline V gene lookup returns CDR1 MNHEY and CDR2 SMNVEV (reference sequence). Trimming at V came to 5 bases and at J to 5 bases, leaving 13 bases not matched to a gene. CDR3: CASSRSRGPTRETQYF. CDR3 DNA sequence: TGTGCCAGCAGTCGAAGCAGGGGGCCCACCAGGGAGACCCAGTACTTC.

The chain carries TRBV10-3 and TRBJ2-3, with 13 positions matching TRBD2. There are 15 residues in the CDR3. From germline, CDR1 is ENHRY and CDR2 SYGVKD. Germline trimming cut 6 bases from V and 6 bases from J; bases unmatched to any gene: 6. The CDR3: CAIRGTSGVSDTQYF. CDR3 nucleotide sequence: TGTGCCATCAGAGGGACTAGCGGGGTTAGTGATACGCAGTATTTT.

V usage is TRBV7-9 and J usage is TRBJ2-5, with D tentatively TRBD1 (6 bases). Germline assignment: CDR1 SEHNR and CDR2 FQNEAQ (reference sequence). This CDR3 spans 15 amino acids. Trimming shortened V by 4 bases and J by 5 bases, and 17 bases separated the two germline ends. CDR3 residues: CASSSSTGSTETQYF. CDR3 nucleotides: TGTGCCAGCAGCTCGTCGACAGGTTCCACGGAGACCCAGTACTTC.

The chain joins TRBV19 to TRBJ1-5, with 7 bases lining up with TRBD1. The germline V gene has CDR1 LNHDA and CDR2 SQIVND (reference sequence). This CDR3 region has 16 residues. V was clipped by 1 base and J by 1 base; unmatched bases: 4. DNA of the CDR3: TGTGCCAGTAGTATAGGACAGGGCTCCAGCAATCAGCCCCAGCATTTT. Protein: CASSIGQGSSNQPQHF.

V gene TRBV6-1 combines with J gene TRBJ2-7; perhaps TRBD1 as D (5 bases). Germline V CDR1 and CDR2: MNHNS, SASEGT. The CDR3 covers 12 residues. The ends were cut back, 5 bases at V and 4 bases at J, with 9 bases in the middle. For the CDR3, the DNA is TGTGCCAGCAGTAAAACAGGATACGAGCAGTACTTC. This sequence encodes CASSKTGYEQYF.

Written as DNA, the CDR3 is TGTGCCAGCAGCCCTGGACAGCTCGGTGAGCAGTACTTC. Protein sequence: CASSPGQLGEQYF. V and J are TRBV5-8 and TRBJ2-7, with D tentatively TRBD1 (6 bases). The CDR3 length is 13 residues. Deletions cut 4 bases from V and 7 bases from J, with 15 bases between. CDR1 and CDR2 (germline): SGHTS, YDEGEE. Filled out from reference TRBV5-8 and TRBJ2-7, the complete variable domain reads EAGVTQSPTHLIKTRGQQATLRCSPISGHTSVYWYQQALGLGLQFLLWYDEGEERNRGNFPPRFSGRQFPNYSSELNVNALELEDSALYLCASSPGQLGEQYFGPGTRLTVT.

The chain combines TRBV28 with TRBJ2-7, with D maybe TRBD1 (5 bases). Trimming took 7 bases from V and 4 from J, leaving 14 bases between them. Germline assignment: CDR1 MDHEN and CDR2 SYDVKM. CDR3 length equals 13 residues. The DNA for the CDR3 is TGTGCCAGCACCATTGGCAGGGAATACGAGCAGTACTTC. Translating it yields CASTIGREYEQYF.

The CDR3 here is CASSSPSTGGASKNIQYF. CDR3 nucleotide sequence: TGTGCCAGCAGTTCCCCAAGCACGGGGGGCGCGTCCAAAAACATTCAGTACTTC. The V gene is TRBV5-4, the J gene TRBJ2-4, with a tentative D call TRBD2 (7 bases). Trimming removed 5 bases at V and 2 bases at J, with 23 bases between. This CDR3 region has 18 residues. CDR1 and CDR2 (germline): SGHNT, YYREEE (reference sequence). Complete variable domain (other parts from reference TRBV5-4 and TRBJ2-4): ETGVTQSPTHLIKTRGQQVTLRCSSQSGHNTVSWYQQALGQGPQFIFQYYREEENGRGNFPPRFSGLQFPNYSSELNVNALELDDSALYLCASSSPSTGGASKNIQYFGAGTRLSVL.

This chain links TRBV5-3 with TRBJ1-4; TRBD1 is a possible D gene (5 bases). TRBV5-3 is given ORF status, its function remaining uncertain. Trimming stripped 6 bases from V and 8 bases from J, with 11 bases between. CDR3 length: 12 residues. In DNA, the CDR3 is TGTGCCAGAACCGGGGGTAGGGAAAAACTGTTTTTT. It yields the protein CARTGGREKLFF.

The chain links TRBV5-4 to TRBJ2-5, with 9 bases fitting TRBD1. Germline-derived CDR1 and CDR2 are SGHNT and YYREEE (reference sequence). V lost 5 bases and J lost 1; bases outside the gene matches: 6. The CDR3 has 15 residues. The CDR3 here is CASRKLTGGQETQYF. The CDR3 nucleotides are TGTGCCAGCAGGAAATTGACAGGGGGCCAAGAGACCCAGTACTTC.

This clone was counted once. The chain couples TRBV9 to TRBJ2-5; D is possibly TRBD2 (5 bases). The V end was cut by 3 bases, the J end by 5 bases, with 11 bases between. The CDR3 has 13 residues. In germline, CDR1 is SGDLS, CDR2 YYNGEE. Here the CDR3 reads CASSEPPGETQYF. The CDR3 coding sequence is TGTGCCAGCAGCGAGCCCCCGGGGGAGACCCAGTACTTC.

The chain has TRBV5-6 and TRBJ1-3, with TRBD1 matching 7 bases. The CDR3 sequence is 15 residues long. V shed 5 bases, J shed 0 bases, and the junction held 5 bases outside the gene matches. The germline CDR1 and CDR2 sequences are SGHDT and YYEEEE. The CDR3 bases are TGTGCCAGCAGGAGGGGGCCCTTCTCTGGAAACACCATATATTTT. It codes for CASRRGPFSGNTIYF.

As concerns this clone: The junction shows a germline mismatch at one end, possibly a read error. The chain links TRBV5-1 to TRBJ2-7; 8 nucleotides align to TRBD1. Per the germline V gene, CDR1 is SGHRS and CDR2 is YFSETQ. The CDR3 loop spans 16 amino acids. For the CDR3, the DNA is TGCGCCAGCAGTTTGGGGGACAGGTCTTATACCTACGAGCAGTACTTC. Protein: CASSLGDRSYTYEQYF.

This clone was seen more than once but under ten times. V gene TRBV12-5 combines with J gene TRBJ1-5; D is unclear. The CDR3 consists of 12 residues. V lost 0 bases and J lost 9, with 6 bases in between. Germline CDR1 and CDR2: LGHNT and FRNRAP. The CDR3 sequence is CASGLVHVPQHF. In nucleotides, the CDR3 is TGTGCTAGTGGTTTGGTACATGTGCCCCAGCATTTT.

J is TRBJ1-5 and V is TRBV7-2; D remains ambiguous. The CDR3 spans 16 residues. Per germline, CDR1 SGHTA and CDR2 FQGNSA. Trimming removed 2 bases at V and 6 bases at J, with 17 bases between. The CDR3 reads CASSLLGPGSGQPQHF. The CDR3 DNA reads TGTGCCAGCAGCTTATTGGGCCCTGGGAGTGGTCAGCCCCAGCATTTT.

The chain has TRBV10-3 and TRBJ1-1; D might be TRBD1 (5 bases). The length of the CDR3 is 16 residues. Germline values: CDR1 ENHRY, CDR2 SYGVKD. The V end lost 0 bases, the J end lost 4 bases, and 15 bases lay between the germline ends. The CDR3 DNA sequence: TGTGCCATCAGTGAGTCCCCCGCTGGTCAGGGCACTGAAGCTTTCTTT. It yields the protein CAISESPAGQGTEAFF.

The chain recombines TRBV19 with TRBJ1-5, with TRBD1 as a possible D gene (5 bases). V was shortened by 6 bases and J by 4 bases, with 10 bases between the two germline ends. The CDR3 sequence is 13 residues long. The germline gives CDR1 LNHDA, CDR2 SQIVND (reference sequence). CDR3 residues: CASSRTSNQPQHF. As DNA, the CDR3 is TGTGCCAGTAGCCGGACAAGTAATCAGCCCCAGCATTTT.